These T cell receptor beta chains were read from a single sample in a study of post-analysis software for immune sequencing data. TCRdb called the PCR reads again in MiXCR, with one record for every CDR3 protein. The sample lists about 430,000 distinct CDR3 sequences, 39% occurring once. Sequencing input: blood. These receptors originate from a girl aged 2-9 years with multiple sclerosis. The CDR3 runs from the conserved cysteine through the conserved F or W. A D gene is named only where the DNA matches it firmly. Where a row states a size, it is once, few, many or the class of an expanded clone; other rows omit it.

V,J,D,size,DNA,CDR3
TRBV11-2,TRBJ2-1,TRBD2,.,TGTGCCAGCAGCTTAAGTAGCGGGAGGAGCAATGAGCAGTTCTTC,CASSLSSGRSNEQFF
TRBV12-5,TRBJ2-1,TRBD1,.,TGTGCTAGTGGTTTGGGGACAGGGGGCTTGGATGAGCAGTTCTTC,CASGLGTGGLDEQFF
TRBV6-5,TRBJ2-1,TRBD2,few,TGTGCCAGCAGTTCGCGGACTAGTTCATGGGAGCAGTTCTTC,CASSSRTSSWEQFF
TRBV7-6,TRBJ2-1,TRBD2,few,TGTGCCAGCAGCTCCTACATGACTAGCGGGGGGGCCCACGGTGAGCAGTTCTTC,CASSSYMTSGGAHGEQFF
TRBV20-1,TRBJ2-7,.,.,TGCAGTGCTGGATCAGGGATCAGGGCCCAGTACTTC,CSAGSGIRAQYF
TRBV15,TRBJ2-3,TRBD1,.,TGTGCCACCAGCAGACATACACAGGGGGCTAGGACAGATACGCAGTATTTT,CATSRHTQGARTDTQYF
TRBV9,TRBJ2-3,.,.,TGTGCCAGCAGCCCAGAGGGTGTTGCAGATACGCAGTATTTT,CASSPEGVADTQYF
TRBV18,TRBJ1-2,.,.,TGTGCCAGCTCACCGTCGACAGTTACCGGCTACACCTTC,CASSPSTVTGYTF
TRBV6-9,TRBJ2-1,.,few,TGTGCCAGCTTTTACAATGAGCAGTTCTTC,CASFYNEQFF
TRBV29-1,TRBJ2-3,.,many,TGCAGCGTTGAAGGGTGGGAGAGGGATACGCAGTATTTT,CSVEGWERDTQYF
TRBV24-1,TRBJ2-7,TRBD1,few,TGTGCCACCAGCCGGGACAGTATATACGAGCAGTACTTC,CATSRDSIYEQYF
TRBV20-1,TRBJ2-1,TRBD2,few,TGCAGTGCTTTCAGTCTAGCGGCCCCAGGCAATGAGCAGTTCTTC,CSAFSLAAPGNEQFF
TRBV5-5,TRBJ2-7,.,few,TGTGCCAGCAGCTGGGACTTCGGGTACGAGCAGTACTTC,CASSWDFGYEQYF
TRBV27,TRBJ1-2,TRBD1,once,TGTGCCAGCAGTTGGGCGGCGACAGGGCCGAACTATGGCTACACCTTC,CASSWAATGPNYGYTF
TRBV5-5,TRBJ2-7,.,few,TGTGCCAGCAGCTTGGTGTCCGCAGCCTACGAGCAGTACTTC,CASSLVSAAYEQYF
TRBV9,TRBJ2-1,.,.,TGTGCCAGCAGCGTAGGTCGGGAACCCTACAATGAGCAGTTCTTC,CASSVGREPYNEQFF
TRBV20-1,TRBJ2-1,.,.,TGCAGTGCTAGGGGCGGGGTAGGCAATGAGCAGTTCTTC,CSARGGVGNEQFF
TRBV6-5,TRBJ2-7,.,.,TGTGCCAGCAGTTACGCGACAGGTTTCTACGAGCAGTACTTC,CASSYATGFYEQYF
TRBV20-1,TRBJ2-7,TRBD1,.,TGCAGTGGGACAGGGGGCGATTACGAGCAGTACTTC,CSGTGGDYEQYF
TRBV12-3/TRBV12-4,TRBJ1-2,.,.,TGTGCCAGCAGTTTAGGAGTCAGTACCTATGGCTACACCTTC,CASSLGVSTYGYTF
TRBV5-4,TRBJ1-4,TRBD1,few,TGTGCCAGCAGCTCGAAGGAACAGGGGGCCAATGAAAAACTGTTTTTT,CASSSKEQGANEKLFF
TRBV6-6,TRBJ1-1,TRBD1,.,TGTGCCAGCAGTTTCACCGGGACAGGGGTTGGCACTGAAGCTTTCTTT,CASSFTGTGVGTEAFF
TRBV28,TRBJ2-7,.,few,TGTGCCAGCAGTTTGGGTCCCCGGAGGGACGAGCAGTACTTC,CASSLGPRRDEQYF
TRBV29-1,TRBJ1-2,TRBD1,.,TGCAGCGTTGAAGATCCCGATCGGGTACAGGGGAGGGGAAACTATGGCTACACCTTC,CSVEDPDRVQGRGNYGYTF
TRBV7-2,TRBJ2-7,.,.,TGTGCCAGCAGCTTAGTAGCCTACCCCCCGGCCTACGAGCAGTACTTC,CASSLVAYPPAYEQYF
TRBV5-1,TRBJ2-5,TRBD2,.,TGCGCCAGCAGGTCTCTAGCGGGAGTCGCAGAGACCCAGTACTTC,CASRSLAGVAETQYF
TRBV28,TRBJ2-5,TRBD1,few,TGTGCCAGCAGTCCGCTCAGGGGGCCTGGGCAAGAGACCCAGTACTTC,CASSPLRGPGQETQYF
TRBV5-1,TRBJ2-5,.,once,TGCGCCAGCAGCTTGATCGGAGTGGCAGGGGAAGAGACCCAGTACTTC,CASSLIGVAGEETQYF
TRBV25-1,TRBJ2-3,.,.,TGTGCCAGCAGTACAGGGGATACGCAGTATTTT,CASSTGDTQYF
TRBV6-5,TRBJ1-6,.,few,TGTGCCAGCAGTTCATCAGGGGTTTGGGGTTCACCCCTCCACTTT,CASSSSGVWGSPLHF
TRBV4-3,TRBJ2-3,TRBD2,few,TGCGCCAGCTCGACTAGCGGGAGAAGCACAGATACGCAGTATTTT,CASSTSGRSTDTQYF
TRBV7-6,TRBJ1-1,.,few,TGTGCCAGCAGCCCGGGAGGGGCAAACACTGAAGCTTTCTTT,CASSPGGANTEAFF
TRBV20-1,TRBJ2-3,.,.,TGCAGTGCTAGGGTTGAGCTGGCTAGCCGAGACACAGATACGCAGTATTTT,CSARVELASRDTDTQYF
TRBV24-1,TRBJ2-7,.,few,TGTGCCACCAGTGGGACCGGGGGCTCCTACGAGCAGTACTTC,CATSGTGGSYEQYF
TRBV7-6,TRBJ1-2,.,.,TGTGCCAGCAGCTTAGGGACGGATTATGGCTACACCTTC,CASSLGTDYGYTF
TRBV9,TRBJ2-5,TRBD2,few,TGTGCCAGCAGCGGCCCGTCCGTGACTAGCGGGGAAGGAGAGACCCAGTACTTC,CASSGPSVTSGEGETQYF
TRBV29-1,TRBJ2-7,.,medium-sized,TGCAGCACGAAACAGGGATCCGAGCAGTACTTC,CSTKQGSEQYF
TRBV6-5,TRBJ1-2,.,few,TGTGCCAGCAGGAAGGCCCAGGGGACCTACTCAGGCTACACCTTC,CASRKAQGTYSGYTF
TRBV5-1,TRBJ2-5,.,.,TGCGCCAGCAGCCCGGTTTGGGCCCAAGAGACCCAGTACTTC,CASSPVWAQETQYF
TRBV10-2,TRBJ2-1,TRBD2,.,TGCGCCACCGCTGGGACTAGCGGGAGGTTAGGCAATGAGCAGTTCTTC,CATAGTSGRLGNEQFF
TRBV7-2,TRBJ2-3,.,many,TGTGCCAGCAGCCGAGGGACTTACATAAGCACAGATACGCAGTATTTT,CASSRGTYISTDTQYF
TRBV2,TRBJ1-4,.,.,TGTGCCAGCAGTGAAACAGCAAGATCGGTAACTAATGAAAAACTGTTTTTT,CASSETARSVTNEKLFF
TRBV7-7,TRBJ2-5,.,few,TGTGCCAGCAGCACCTGGCGGCAAGAGACCCAGTACTTC,CASSTWRQETQYF